What follows is one T cell receptor beta chain and its context. Its target is unknown. There are 14 residues in the CDR3. Per the germline V gene, CDR1 is MNHEY and CDR2 is SMNVEV (reference sequence). Trimming stripped 8 bases from V and 6 bases from J, with 20 bases between. This entry comes from a study of chemoradiotherapy in HPV16-positive cancers. Looking at the study overall: Candidate HPV-specific T-cell clones and common TCR motifs came from functional assays in a couple of HPV16-positive patients.

Assay: immunoSEQ multiplex PCR; the TCRdb copy retains only in-frame clones and omits some. The data show approximately 28,000 clones, about nine tenths seen once. Over chemoradiotherapy, repertoires were sampled more than once. Findings and limits, study-wide: In HPV16-positive patients, HPV-responsive T-cell expansion tracked better recurrence-free survival.

Sequencing used blood, obtained from a patient who underwent chemoradiotherapy. This chain links TRBV27 with TRBJ2-7; no clear D gene. The clonotype comes from a human donor with HPV-associated anogenital cancer. The CDR3 spells CASSPTSLGREQYF. DNA of the CDR3: TGTGCCAGCTCCCCCACATCCCTGGGTCGCGAGCAGTACTTC.